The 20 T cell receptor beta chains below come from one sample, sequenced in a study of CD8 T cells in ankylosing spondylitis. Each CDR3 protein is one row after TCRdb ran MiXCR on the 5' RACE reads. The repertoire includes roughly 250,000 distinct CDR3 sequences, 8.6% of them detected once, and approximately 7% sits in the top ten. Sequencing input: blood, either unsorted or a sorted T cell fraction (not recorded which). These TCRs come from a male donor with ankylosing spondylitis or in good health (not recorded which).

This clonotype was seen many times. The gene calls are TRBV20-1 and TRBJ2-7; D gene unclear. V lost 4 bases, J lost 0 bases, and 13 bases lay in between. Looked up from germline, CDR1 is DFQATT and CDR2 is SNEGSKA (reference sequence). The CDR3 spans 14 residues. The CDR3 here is CSATALGHSYEQYF. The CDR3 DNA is TGCAGTGCTACGGCTCTGGGTCACTCCTACGAGCAGTACTTC.

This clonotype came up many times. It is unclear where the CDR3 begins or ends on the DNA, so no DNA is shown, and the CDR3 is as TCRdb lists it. The CDR3 region is CISVPELFPQGKLNEQYF. This chain links TRBV7-5 with TRBJ2-7; TRBD1, the table's D call, was not compared with the DNA. TRBV7-5 is a recognized pseudogene. From its first to its last residue, the CDR3 has 18 amino acids.

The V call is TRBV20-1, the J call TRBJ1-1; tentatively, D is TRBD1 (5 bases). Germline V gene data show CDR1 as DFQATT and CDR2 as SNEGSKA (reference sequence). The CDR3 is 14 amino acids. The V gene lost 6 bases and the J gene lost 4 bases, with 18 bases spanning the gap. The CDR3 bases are TGCAGTGCCAATGGGGGGGGTTTTGGCACTGAAGCTTTCTTT. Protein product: CSANGGGFGTEAFF.

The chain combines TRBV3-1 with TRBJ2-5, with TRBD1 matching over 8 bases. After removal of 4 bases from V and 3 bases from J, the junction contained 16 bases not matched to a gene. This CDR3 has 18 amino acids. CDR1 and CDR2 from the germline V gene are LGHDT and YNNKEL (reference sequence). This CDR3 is CASSPFWAQGALEETQYF. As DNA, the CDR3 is TGTGCCAGCAGCCCATTTTGGGCCCAGGGGGCGCTGGAAGAGACCCAGTACTTC.

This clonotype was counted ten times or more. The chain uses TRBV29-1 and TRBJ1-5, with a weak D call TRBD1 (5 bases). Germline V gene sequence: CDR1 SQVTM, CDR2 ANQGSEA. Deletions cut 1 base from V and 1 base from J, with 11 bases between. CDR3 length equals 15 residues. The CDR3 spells CSVEAAGRSNQPQHF. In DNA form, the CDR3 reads TGCAGCGTTGAAGCGGCAGGGAGAAGCAATCAGCCCCAGCATTTT.

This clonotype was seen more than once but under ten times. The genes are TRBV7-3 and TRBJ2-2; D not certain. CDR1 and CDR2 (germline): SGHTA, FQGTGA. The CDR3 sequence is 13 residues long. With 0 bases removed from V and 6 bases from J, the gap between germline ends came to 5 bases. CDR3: CASSLTVSGELFF. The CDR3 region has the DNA TGTGCCAGCAGCTTAACGGTGTCCGGGGAGCTGTTTTTT.

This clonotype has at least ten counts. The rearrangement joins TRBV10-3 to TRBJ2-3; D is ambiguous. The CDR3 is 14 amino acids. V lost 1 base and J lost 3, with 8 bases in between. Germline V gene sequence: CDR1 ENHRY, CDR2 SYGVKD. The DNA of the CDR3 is TGTGCCATCAGTGAGTGGGCAAAGACAGATACGCAGTATTTT. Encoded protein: CAISEWAKTDTQYF.

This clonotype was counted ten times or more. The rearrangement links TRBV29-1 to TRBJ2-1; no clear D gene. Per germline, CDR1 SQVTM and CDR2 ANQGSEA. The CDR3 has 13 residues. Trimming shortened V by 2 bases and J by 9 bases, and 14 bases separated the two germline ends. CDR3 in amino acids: CSVETFFSAEQFF. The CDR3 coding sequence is TGCAGCGTTGAAACGTTTTTCTCCGCTGAGCAGTTCTTC.

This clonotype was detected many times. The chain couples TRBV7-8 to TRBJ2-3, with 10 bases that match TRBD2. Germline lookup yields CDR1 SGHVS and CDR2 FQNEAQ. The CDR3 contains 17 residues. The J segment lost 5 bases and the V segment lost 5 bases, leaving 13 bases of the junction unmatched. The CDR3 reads CASSIPLAGVFIDTQYF. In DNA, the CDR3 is TGTGCCAGCAGCATCCCTCTAGCGGGGGTTTTTATAGATACGCAGTATTTT.

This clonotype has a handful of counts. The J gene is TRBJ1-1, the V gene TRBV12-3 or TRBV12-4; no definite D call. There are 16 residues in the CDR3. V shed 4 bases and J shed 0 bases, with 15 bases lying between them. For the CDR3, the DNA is TGTGCCAGCAGTTCAACCAAGGAGCAAATGAACACTGAAGCTTTCTTT. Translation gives CASSSTKEQMNTEAFF.

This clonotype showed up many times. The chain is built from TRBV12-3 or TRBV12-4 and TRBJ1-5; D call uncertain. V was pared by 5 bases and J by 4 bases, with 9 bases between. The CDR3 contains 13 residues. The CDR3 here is CASSLSKNQPQHF. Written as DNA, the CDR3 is TGTGCCAGCAGTCTTTCGAAAAATCAGCCCCAGCATTTT.

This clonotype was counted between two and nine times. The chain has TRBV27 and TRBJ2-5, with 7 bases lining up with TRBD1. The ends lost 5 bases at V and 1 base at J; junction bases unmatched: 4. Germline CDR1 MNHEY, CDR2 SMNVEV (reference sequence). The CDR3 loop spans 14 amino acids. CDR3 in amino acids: CASSPQGSQETQYF. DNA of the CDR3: TGTGCCAGCAGTCCACAGGGGTCCCAAGAGACCCAGTACTTC.

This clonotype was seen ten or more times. The CDR3 protein is CASSLTSGSNQPQHF. CDR3 coding DNA: TGCGCCAGCAGCTTAACGTCCGGAAGTAATCAGCCCCAGCATTTT. This chain links TRBV5-1 with TRBJ1-5; no clear D. Trimming removed 2 bases at V and 4 bases at J, with 13 bases between. Germline CDR1 and CDR2: SGHRS and YFSETQ. This CDR3 is 15 amino acids long.

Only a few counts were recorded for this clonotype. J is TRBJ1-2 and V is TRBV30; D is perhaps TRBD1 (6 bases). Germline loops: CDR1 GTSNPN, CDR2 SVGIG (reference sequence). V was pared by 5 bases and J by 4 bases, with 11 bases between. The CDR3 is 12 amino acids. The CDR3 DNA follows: TGTGCCTGGGCGACAGGTTTCTATGGCTACACCTTC. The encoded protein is CAWATGFYGYTF.

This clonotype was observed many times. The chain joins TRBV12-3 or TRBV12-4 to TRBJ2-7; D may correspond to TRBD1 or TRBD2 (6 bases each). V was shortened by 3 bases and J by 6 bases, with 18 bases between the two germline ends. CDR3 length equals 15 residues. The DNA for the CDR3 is TGTGCCAGCAGTTTCAGGGGACTCCTCCTAGCCGAGCAGTACTTC. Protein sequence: CASSFRGLLLAEQYF.

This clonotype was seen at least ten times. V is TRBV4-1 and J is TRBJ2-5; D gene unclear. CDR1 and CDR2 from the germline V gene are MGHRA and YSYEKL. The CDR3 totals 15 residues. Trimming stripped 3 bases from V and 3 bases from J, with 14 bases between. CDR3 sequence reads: CASSHSGLPEETQYF. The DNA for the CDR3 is TGCGCCAGCAGCCACTCGGGCCTTCCCGAAGAGACCCAGTACTTC.

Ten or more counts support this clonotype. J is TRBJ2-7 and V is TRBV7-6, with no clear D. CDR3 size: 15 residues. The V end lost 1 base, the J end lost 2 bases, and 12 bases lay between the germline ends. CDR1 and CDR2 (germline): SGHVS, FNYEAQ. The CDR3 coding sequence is TGTGCCAGCAGCTTAGGGTCACCCTCAACCTACGAGCAGTACTTC. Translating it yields CASSLGSPSTYEQYF.

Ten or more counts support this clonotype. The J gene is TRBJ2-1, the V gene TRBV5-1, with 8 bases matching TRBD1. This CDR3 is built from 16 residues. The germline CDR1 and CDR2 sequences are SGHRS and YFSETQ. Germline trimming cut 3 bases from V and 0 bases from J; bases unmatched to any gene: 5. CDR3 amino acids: CASSSRQGSSYNEQFF. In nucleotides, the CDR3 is TGCGCCAGCAGCTCGAGACAGGGGAGCTCCTACAATGAGCAGTTCTTC.

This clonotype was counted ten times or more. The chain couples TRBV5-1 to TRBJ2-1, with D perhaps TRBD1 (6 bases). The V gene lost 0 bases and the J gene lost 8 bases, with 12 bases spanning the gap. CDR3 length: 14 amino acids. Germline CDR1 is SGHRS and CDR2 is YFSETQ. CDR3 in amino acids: CASSLARGKDEQFF. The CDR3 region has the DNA TGCGCCAGCAGCTTGGCTAGGGGGAAGGATGAGCAGTTCTTC.

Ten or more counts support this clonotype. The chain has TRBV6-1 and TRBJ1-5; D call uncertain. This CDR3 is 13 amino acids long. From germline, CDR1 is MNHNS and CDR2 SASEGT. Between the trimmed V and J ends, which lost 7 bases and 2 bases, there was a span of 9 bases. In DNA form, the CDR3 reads TGTGCCAGCACGGGAGGAGGCAATCAGCCCCAGCATTTT. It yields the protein CASTGGGNQPQHF.